Reported below is one T cell receptor (beta chain). What it binds is not known. This sample was included in a study of shared clonotypes between healthy human individuals. Study summary: Three CD4 naive, three CD4 memory, two CD8 naive and one CD8 memory plate were used per donor. Overall study findings and caveats: Against clonotypes common to all four donors, non-shared ones had lower generation probabilities. Some naive CD4 clonotypes, around 5%, turned up in common across a handful of donors. Incompleteness in sorted-subset sequencing, despite large depth, was shown by rarefaction.

The assay was immunoSEQ multiplex PCR, and TCRdb's table has in-frame clones only and misses some. The sample consists of more than 2,000,000 clones, 93% of them appearing once. Trimming took off 2 bases at V and 9 bases at J, with 11 bases between the two ends. Germline lookup yields CDR1 MDHEN and CDR2 SYDVKM. This CDR3 is built from 13 residues. The V and J genes are TRBV28 and TRBJ1-5; unclear D gene. The sequencing input was naive CD4+ T cells from PBMCs. Subset meaning: CD45RA+ positively selected. This clonotype was obtained from a man aged 18-30 years in good health. Some clones in this sample may be carry-over from other donors' samples. The CDR3 nucleotides read TGTGCCAGCAGTTTACTCAATACGGGGCCCCAGCATTTT. Protein sequence: CASSLLNTGPQHF.